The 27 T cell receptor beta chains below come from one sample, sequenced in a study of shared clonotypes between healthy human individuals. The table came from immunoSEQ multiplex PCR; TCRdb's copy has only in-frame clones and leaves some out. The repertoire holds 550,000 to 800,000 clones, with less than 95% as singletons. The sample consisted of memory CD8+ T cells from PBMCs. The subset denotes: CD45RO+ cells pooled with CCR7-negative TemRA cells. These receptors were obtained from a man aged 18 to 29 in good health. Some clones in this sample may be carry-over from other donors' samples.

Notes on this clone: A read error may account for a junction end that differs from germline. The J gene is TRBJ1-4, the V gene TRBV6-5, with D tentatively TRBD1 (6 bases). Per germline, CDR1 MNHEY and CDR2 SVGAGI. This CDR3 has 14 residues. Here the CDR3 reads CAISEWQGNEKLFF. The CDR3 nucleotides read TGTGCCATCAGTGAGTGGCAGGGGAATGAAAAACTGTTTTTT.

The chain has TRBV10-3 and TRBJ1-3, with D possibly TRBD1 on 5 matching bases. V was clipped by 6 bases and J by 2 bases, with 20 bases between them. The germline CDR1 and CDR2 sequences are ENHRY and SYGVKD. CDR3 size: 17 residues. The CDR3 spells CAISGPVTREPGNTIYF. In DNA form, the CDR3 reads TGTGCCATCAGCGGGCCAGTCACCAGGGAGCCTGGAAACACCATATATTTT.

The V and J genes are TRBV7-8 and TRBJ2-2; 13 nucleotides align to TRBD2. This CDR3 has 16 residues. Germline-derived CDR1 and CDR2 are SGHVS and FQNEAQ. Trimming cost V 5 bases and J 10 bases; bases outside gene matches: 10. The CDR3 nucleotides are TGTGCCAGCAGCGCCCCTTCCGGACTAGCGGGAGTGGAGCTGTTTTTT. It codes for CASSAPSGLAGVELFF.

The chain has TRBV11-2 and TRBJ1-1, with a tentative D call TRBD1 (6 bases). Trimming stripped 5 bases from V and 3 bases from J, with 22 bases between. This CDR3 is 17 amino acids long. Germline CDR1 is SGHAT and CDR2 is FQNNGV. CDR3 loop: CASSPTANRVIHTEAFF. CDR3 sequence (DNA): TGTGCCAGCAGCCCGACTGCGAACAGGGTTATACACACTGAAGCTTTCTTT.

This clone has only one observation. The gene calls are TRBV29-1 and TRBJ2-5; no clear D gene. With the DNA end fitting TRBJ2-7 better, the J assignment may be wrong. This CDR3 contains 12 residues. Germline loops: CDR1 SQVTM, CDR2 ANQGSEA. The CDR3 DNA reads TGCAGCGTTGGTGGCCTCCGCTACGAGCAGTACTTC. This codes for CSVGGLRYEQYF.

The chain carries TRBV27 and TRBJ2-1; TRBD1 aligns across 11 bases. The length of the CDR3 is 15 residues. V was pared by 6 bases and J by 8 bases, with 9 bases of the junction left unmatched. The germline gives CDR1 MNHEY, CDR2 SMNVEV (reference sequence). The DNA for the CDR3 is TGTGCCAGCAGCTCTCCGGGACAGGGGGTCGATGAGCAGTTCTTC. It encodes CASSSPGQGVDEQFF.

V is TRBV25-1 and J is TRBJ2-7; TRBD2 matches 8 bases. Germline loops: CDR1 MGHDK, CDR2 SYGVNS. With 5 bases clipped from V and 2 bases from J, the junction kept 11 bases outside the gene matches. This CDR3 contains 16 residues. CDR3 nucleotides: TGTGCCAGCAGTAAGATTAGCGGGACCTGGACCTACGAGCAGTACTTC. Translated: CASSKISGTWTYEQYF.

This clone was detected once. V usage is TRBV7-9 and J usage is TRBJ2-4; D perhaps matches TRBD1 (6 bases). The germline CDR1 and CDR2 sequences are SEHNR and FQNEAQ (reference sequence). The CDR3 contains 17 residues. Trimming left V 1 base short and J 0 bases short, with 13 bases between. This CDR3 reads CASSLEDRQGAKNIQYF. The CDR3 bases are TGTGCCAGCAGCTTAGAAGACAGGCAGGGAGCCAAAAACATTCAGTACTTC.

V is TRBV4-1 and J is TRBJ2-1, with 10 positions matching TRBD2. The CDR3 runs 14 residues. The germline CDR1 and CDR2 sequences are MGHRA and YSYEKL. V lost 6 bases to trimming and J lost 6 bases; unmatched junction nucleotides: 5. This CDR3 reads CASRKREGGNEQFF. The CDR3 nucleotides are TGCGCCAGCAGGAAGCGGGAGGGAGGCAATGAGCAGTTCTTC.

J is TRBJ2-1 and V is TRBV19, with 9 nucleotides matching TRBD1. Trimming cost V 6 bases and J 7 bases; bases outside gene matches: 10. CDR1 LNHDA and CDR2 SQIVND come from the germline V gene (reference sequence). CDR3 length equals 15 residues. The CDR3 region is CASSHGTGYANEQFF. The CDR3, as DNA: TGTGCCAGTAGCCACGGGACAGGGTATGCGAATGAGCAGTTCTTC. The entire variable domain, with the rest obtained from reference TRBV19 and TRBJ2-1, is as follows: DGGITQSPKYLFRKEGQNVTLSCEQNLNHDAMYWYRQDPGQGLRLIYYSQIVNDFQKGDIAEGYSVSREKKESFPLTVTSAQKNPTAFYLCASSHGTGYANEQFFGPGTRLTVL.

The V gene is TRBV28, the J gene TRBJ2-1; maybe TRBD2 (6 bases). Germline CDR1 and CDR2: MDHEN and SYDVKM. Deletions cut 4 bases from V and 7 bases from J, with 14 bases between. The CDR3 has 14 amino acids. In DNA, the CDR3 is TGTGCCAGCAGTTCCCGGGAGAGGATAAATGAGCAGTTCTTC. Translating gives CASSSRERINEQFF.

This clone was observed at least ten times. CDR3 sequence (DNA): TGTGCCAGCAGTTTACCAAGCGGGAATGATGAGCAGTTCTTC. Translation gives CASSLPSGNDEQFF. The chain combines TRBV28 with TRBJ2-1, with 7 bases lining up with TRBD2. Germline-derived CDR1 and CDR2 are MDHEN and SYDVKM. J gave up 8 bases and V 2 bases, and 6 bases lay outside the gene matches. The CDR3 is 14 amino acids.

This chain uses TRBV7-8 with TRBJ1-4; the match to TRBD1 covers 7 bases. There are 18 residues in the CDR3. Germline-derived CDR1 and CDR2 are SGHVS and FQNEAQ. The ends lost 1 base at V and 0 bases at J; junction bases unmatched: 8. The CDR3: CASSLVRRGLTTNEKLFF. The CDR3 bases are TGTGCCAGCAGCTTAGTGAGGAGGGGGCTTACAACTAATGAAAAACTGTTTTTT.

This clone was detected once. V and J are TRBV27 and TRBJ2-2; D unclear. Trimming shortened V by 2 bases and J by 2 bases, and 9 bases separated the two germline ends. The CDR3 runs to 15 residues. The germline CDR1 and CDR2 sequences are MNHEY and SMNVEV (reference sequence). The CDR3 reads CASSLIYSNTGELFF. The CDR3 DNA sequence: TGTGCCAGCAGTTTAATCTATAGTAACACCGGGGAGCTGTTTTTT.

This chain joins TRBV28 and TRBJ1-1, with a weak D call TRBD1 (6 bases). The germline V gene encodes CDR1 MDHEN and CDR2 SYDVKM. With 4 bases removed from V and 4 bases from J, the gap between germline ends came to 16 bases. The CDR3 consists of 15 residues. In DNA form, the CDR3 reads TGTGCCAGCAGTTACAGACAGGCAGGGAGCACTGAAGCTTTCTTT. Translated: CASSYRQAGSTEAFF. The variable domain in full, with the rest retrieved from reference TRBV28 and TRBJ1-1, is DVKVTQSSRYLVKRTGEKVFLECVQDMDHENMFWYRQDPGLGLRLIYFSYDVKMKEKGDIPEGYSVSREKKERFSLILESASTNQTSMYLCASSYRQAGSTEAFFGQGTRLTVV.

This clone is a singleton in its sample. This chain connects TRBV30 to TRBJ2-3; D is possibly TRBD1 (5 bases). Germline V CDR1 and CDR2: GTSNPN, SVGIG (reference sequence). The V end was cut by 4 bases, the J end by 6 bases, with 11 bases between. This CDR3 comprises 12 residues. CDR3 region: CAWTSRGDTQYF. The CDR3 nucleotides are TGTGCCTGGACTAGTAGGGGTGATACGCAGTATTTT.

CDR3 coding DNA: TGTGCCAGCAGTGAAACAAGAGCCGAGCAGTACTTC. Translation: CASSETRAEQYF. The chain employs TRBV6-1 and TRBJ2-7; no clear D gene. Germline V gene lookup returns CDR1 MNHNS and CDR2 SASEGT. V lost 2 bases and J 6 bases, leaving 8 bases between the germline ends. This CDR3 is 12 amino acids long.

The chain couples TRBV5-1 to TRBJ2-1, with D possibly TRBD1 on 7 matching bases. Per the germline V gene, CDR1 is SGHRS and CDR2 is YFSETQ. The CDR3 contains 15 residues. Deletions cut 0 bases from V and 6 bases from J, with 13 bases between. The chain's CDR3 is CASSLEAGGINEQFF. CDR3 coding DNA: TGCGCCAGCAGCTTGGAGGCAGGGGGGATCAATGAGCAGTTCTTC.

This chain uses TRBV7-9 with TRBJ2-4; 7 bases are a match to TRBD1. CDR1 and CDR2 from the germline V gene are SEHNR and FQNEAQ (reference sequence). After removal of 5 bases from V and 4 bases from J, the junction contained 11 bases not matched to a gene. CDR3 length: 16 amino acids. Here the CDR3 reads CASSLQRGGSKNIQYF. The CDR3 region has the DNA TGTGCCAGCAGCCTGCAGAGAGGGGGCTCGAAAAACATTCAGTACTTC. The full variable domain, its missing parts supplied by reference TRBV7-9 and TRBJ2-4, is DTGVSQNPRHKITKRGQNVTFRCDPISEHNRLYWYRQTLGQGPEFLTYFQNEAQLEKSRLLSDRFSAERPKGSFSTLEIQRTEQGDSAMYLCASSLQRGGSKNIQYFGAGTRLSVL.

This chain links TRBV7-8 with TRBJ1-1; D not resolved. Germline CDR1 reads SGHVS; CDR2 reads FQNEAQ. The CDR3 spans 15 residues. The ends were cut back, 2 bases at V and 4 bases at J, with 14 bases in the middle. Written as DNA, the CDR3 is TGTGCCAGCAGCTTATTCGTCTCGGAGTTCACTGAAGCTTTCTTT. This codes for CASSLFVSEFTEAFF.

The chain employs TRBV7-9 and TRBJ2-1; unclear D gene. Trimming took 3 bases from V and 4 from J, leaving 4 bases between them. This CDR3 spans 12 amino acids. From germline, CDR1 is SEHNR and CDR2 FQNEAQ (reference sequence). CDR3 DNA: TGTGCCAGCAGCTTCGCTTACAATGAGCAGTTCTTC. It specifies CASSFAYNEQFF.

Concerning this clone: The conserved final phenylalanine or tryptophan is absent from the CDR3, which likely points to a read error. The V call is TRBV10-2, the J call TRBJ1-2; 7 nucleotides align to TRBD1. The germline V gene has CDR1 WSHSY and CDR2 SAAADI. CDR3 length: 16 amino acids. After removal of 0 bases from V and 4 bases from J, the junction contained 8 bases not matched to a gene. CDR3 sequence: CASSESFGPGGYGYTL. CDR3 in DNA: TGCGCCAGCAGTGAGTCGTTTGGGCCAGGGGGCTATGGCTACACCCTC.

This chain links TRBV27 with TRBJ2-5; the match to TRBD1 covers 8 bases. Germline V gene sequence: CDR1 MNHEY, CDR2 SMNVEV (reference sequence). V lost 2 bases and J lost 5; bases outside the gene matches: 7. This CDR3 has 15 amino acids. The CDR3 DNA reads TGTGCCAGCAGTTTAGGGTCAGGGGGCTGGGAGACCCAGTACTTC. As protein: CASSLGSGGWETQYF.

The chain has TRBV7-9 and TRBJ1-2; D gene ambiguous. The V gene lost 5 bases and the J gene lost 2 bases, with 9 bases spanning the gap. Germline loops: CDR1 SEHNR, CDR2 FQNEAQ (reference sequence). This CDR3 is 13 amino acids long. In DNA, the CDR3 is TGTGCCAGCAGCCCGCCGTTGAACTATGGCTACACCTTC. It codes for CASSPPLNYGYTF.

The CDR3 sequence: CASSPSAGGSGANVLTF. Here the CDR3 DNA reads TGTGCCAGCAGCCCCTCTGCAGGGGGATCTGGGGCCAACGTCCTGACTTTC. J is TRBJ2-6 and V is TRBV9; 7 positions match TRBD1. Trimming at V came to 4 bases and at J to 1 base, leaving 8 bases not matched to a gene. The CDR3 is made up of 17 amino acids. CDR1 SGDLS and CDR2 YYNGEE come from the germline V gene.

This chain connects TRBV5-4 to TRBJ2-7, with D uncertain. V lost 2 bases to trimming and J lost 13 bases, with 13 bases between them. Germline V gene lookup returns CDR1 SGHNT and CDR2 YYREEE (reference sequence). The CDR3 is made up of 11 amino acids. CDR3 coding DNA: TGTGCCAGCAGCTTAGGGCCAGAAAGTTACTTC. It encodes CASSLGPESYF.

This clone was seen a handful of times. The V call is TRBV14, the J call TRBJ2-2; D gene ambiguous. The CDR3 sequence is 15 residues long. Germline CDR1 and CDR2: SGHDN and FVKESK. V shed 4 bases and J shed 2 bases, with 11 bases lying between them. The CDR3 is CASSRGSPNTGELFF. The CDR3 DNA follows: TGTGCCAGCAGCCGCGGATCGCCAAACACCGGGGAGCTGTTTTTT.